This TCR beta chain was retrieved from a study of blood T cells in healthy people across ages. General study results and limits: Higher diversity and more naive CD4+ cells were features of long-lived donors, compared to aged donors.

The donors, all healthy, were Caucasians living in Russia, aged about 6 to 90. Roughly 10 milliliters of peripheral blood were drawn from each donor. V shed 5 bases and J shed 4 bases, with 11 bases lying between them. Germline-derived CDR1 and CDR2 are SEHNR and FQNEAQ (reference sequence). The CDR3 length is 13 residues. Sample-barcoded 5' priming and a J-beta primer mix drove a second PCR of roughly 7 to 11 cycles. TCRdb re-called the 5' RACE reads with MiXCR, one entry per CDR3 protein. The profile covers fewer than 800,000 distinct CDR3 sequences, with 20% to 25% appearing a single time and 3% to 4.5% taken by the ten largest. On this clonotype: The antigen is unknown.

Sequenced: blood. The TCR was taken from a man in his sixties or seventies in good health. The J gene is TRBJ2-5, the V gene TRBV7-9, with D maybe TRBD1 (5 bases). The CDR3 DNA reads as TGTGCCAGCAGCGTAGGGGTGTCAGAGACCCAGTACTTC. It codes for CASSVGVSETQYF. Drawing the rest from reference TRBV7-9 and TRBJ2-5, the complete variable domain is DTGVSQNPRHKITKRGQNVTFRCDPISEHNRLYWYRQTLGQGPEFLTYFQNEAQLEKSRLLSDRFSAERPKGSFSTLEIQRTEQGDSAMYLCASSVGVSETQYFGPGTRLLVL.